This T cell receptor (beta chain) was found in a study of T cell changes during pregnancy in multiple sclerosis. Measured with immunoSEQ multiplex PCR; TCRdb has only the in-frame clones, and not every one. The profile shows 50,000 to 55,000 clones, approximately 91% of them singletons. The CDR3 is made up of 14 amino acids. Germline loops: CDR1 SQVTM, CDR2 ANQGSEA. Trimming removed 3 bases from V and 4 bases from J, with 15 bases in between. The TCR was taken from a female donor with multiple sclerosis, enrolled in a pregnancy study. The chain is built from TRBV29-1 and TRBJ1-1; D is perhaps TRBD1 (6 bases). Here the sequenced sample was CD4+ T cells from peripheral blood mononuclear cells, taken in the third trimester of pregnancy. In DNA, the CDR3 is TGCAGCGTTGACCGGGCTGGACAGTCCACTGAAGCTTTCTTT. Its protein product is CSVDRAGQSTEAFF.